Listed below are T cell receptor beta chains from one sample, sequenced in a study of control samples from healthy donors and cancer patients. Assay used: immunoSEQ multiplex PCR; TCRdb lists only in-frame clones, some missing. The repertoire holds around 180,000 clones, with 94% as singletons. The sample comprised blood. Every receptor here comes from a woman aged 18-35 years in good health. Both conserved end residues are part of each CDR3. A D gene is named only where the DNA matches it firmly. Clone size appears in some rows only: once, few, many, or a class for an expanded clone.

d_gene: TRBD2; abundance: once; j_gene: TRBJ2-7; len: 15; v_gene: TRBV6-5; CDR3aa: CASSYSSGSSYEQYF; CDR3nt: TGTGCCAGCAGTTACTCTAGCGGGAGCTCCTACGAGCAGTACTTC
d_gene: TRBD1; abundance: NA; j_gene: TRBJ2-7; len: 14; v_gene: TRBV5-1; CDR3aa: CASSQTGVDYEQYF; CDR3nt: TGCGCCAGCAGCCAAACAGGGGTCGACTACGAGCAGTACTTC
d_gene: NA; abundance: NA; j_gene: TRBJ1-3; len: 14; v_gene: TRBV2; CDR3aa: CASSVYSSGNTIYF; CDR3nt: TGTGCCAGCAGTGTGTACAGCTCTGGAAACACCATATATTTT
d_gene: TRBD1; abundance: NA; j_gene: TRBJ1-3; len: 15; v_gene: TRBV24-1; CDR3aa: CATSDSKGAKNTIYF; CDR3nt: TGTGCCACCAGTGATTCCAAGGGGGCTAAGAACACCATATATTTT
d_gene: NA; abundance: NA; j_gene: TRBJ2-1; len: 14; v_gene: TRBV6-5; CDR3aa: CASLEGGSYNEQFF; CDR3nt: TGTGCCAGCTTGGAGGGGGGGTCCTACAATGAGCAGTTCTTC
d_gene: NA; abundance: once; j_gene: TRBJ2-7; len: 16; v_gene: TRBV7-2; CDR3aa: CASSLLWSAVSYEQYF; CDR3nt: TGTGCCAGCAGCTTATTGTGGTCGGCGGTCTCCTACGAGCAGTACTTC
d_gene: NA; abundance: few; j_gene: TRBJ1-1; len: 13; v_gene: TRBV7-3; CDR3aa: CASSFGLNTEAFF; CDR3nt: TGTGCCAGCAGCTTTGGACTGAACACTGAAGCTTTCTTT
d_gene: NA; abundance: once; j_gene: TRBJ2-1; len: 14; v_gene: TRBV27; CDR3aa: CASSFQTMNNEQFF; CDR3nt: TGTGCCAGCAGTTTCCAAACAATGAACAATGAGCAGTTCTTC
d_gene: NA; abundance: NA; j_gene: TRBJ1-4; len: 15; v_gene: TRBV6-5; CDR3aa: CASSALNRVNEKLFF; CDR3nt: TGTGCCAGCTCGGCCCTGAACAGGGTTAATGAAAAACTGTTTTTT
d_gene: NA; abundance: NA; j_gene: TRBJ2-7; len: 14; v_gene: TRBV7-3; CDR3aa: CASSPTGPSYEQYF; CDR3nt: TGTGCCAGCAGCCCGACAGGACCCTCCTACGAGCAGTACTTC
d_gene: NA; abundance: NA; j_gene: TRBJ2-5; len: 17; v_gene: TRBV4-1; CDR3aa: CASSPARRRGGQETQYF; CDR3nt: TGCGCCAGCAGCCCGGCGCGTCGGAGGGGGGGCCAAGAGACCCAGTACTTC
d_gene: NA; abundance: NA; j_gene: TRBJ1-1; len: 11; v_gene: TRBV6-6; CDR3aa: CASLLRTEAFF; CDR3nt: TGTGCCAGCCTACTACGTACTGAAGCTTTCTTT
d_gene: TRBD1; abundance: once; j_gene: TRBJ1-1; len: 14; v_gene: TRBV10-3; CDR3aa: CAISEGRGLTEAFF; CDR3nt: TGTGCCATCAGTGAAGGCAGGGGGCTGACTGAAGCTTTCTTT
d_gene: NA; abundance: NA; j_gene: TRBJ1-4; len: 12; v_gene: TRBV6-5; CDR3aa: CASSYSGQILFF; CDR3nt: TGTGCCAGCAGTTACTCGGGGCAGATACTGTTTTTT
d_gene: NA; abundance: NA; j_gene: TRBJ1-1; len: 13; v_gene: TRBV7-9; CDR3aa: CASSKERGLEAFF; CDR3nt: TGTGCCAGCAGTAAAGAACGGGGCCTTGAAGCTTTCTTT
d_gene: NA; abundance: NA; j_gene: TRBJ2-3; len: 18; v_gene: TRBV4-1; CDR3aa: CASSQDKWLSVQTDTQYF; CDR3nt: TGCGCCAGCAGCCAAGATAAGTGGCTATCGGTGCAGACAGATACGCAGTATTTT
d_gene: NA; abundance: NA; j_gene: TRBJ1-2; len: 15; v_gene: TRBV6-6; CDR3aa: CASSYSSAPNYGYTF; CDR3nt: TGTGCCAGCAGTTACTCGTCTGCGCCTAACTATGGCTACACCTTC
d_gene: TRBD1; abundance: NA; j_gene: TRBJ1-1; len: 13; v_gene: TRBV7-3; CDR3aa: CASSLNRGNEAFF; CDR3nt: TGTGCCAGCAGCTTAAACAGGGGAAATGAAGCTTTCTTT
d_gene: NA; abundance: few; j_gene: TRBJ1-2; len: 15; v_gene: TRBV4-1; CDR3aa: CASSQDSASNYGYTF; CDR3nt: TGCGCCAGCAGCCAAGATTCGGCCTCTAACTATGGCTACACCTTC
d_gene: NA; abundance: NA; j_gene: TRBJ1-2; len: 13; v_gene: TRBV12-3/TRBV12-4; CDR3aa: CASRETGIGGYTF; CDR3nt: TGTGCCAGCAGGGAAACAGGGATCGGGGGCTACACCTTC
d_gene: NA; abundance: once; j_gene: TRBJ1-4; len: 13; v_gene: TRBV27; CDR3aa: CASSWRTGEKLFF; CDR3nt: TGTGCCAGCAGTTGGAGGACGGGTGAAAAACTGTTTTTT
d_gene: TRBD2; abundance: NA; j_gene: TRBJ2-1; len: 15; v_gene: TRBV5-4; CDR3aa: CASSFTSGSPNEQFF; CDR3nt: TGTGCCAGCAGCTTCACTAGCGGGAGTCCCAATGAGCAGTTCTTC
d_gene: NA; abundance: NA; j_gene: TRBJ1-5; len: 17; v_gene: TRBV28; CDR3aa: CASSPRTGGGVNQPQHF; CDR3nt: TGTGCCAGCAGTCCCCGCACCGGGGGGGGAGTCAATCAGCCCCAGCATTTT
d_gene: NA; abundance: few; j_gene: TRBJ1-3; len: 13; v_gene: TRBV10-3; CDR3aa: CAIRNNSGNTIYF; CDR3nt: TGTGCCATCAGGAATAACTCTGGAAACACCATATATTTT
d_gene: NA; abundance: NA; j_gene: TRBJ2-3; len: 14; v_gene: TRBV7-2; CDR3aa: CASSLDRVTDTQYF; CDR3nt: TGTGCCAGCAGCTTGGATCGGGTCACAGATACGCAGTATTTT
d_gene: NA; abundance: NA; j_gene: TRBJ1-1; len: 12; v_gene: TRBV29-1; CDR3aa: CSVHEGRPEAFF; CDR3nt: TGCAGCGTACATGAGGGAAGACCTGAAGCTTTCTTT
d_gene: TRBD1; abundance: NA; j_gene: TRBJ1-4; len: 17; v_gene: TRBV11-2; CDR3aa: CASSSYRGEATNEKLFF; CDR3nt: TGTGCCAGCAGCTCATACAGGGGAGAAGCAACTAATGAAAAACTGTTTTTT
d_gene: NA; abundance: once; j_gene: TRBJ1-5; len: 13; v_gene: TRBV12-5; CDR3aa: CASGRSGNQPQHF; CDR3nt: TGTGCTAGTGGCCGATCTGGCAATCAGCCCCAGCATTTT
d_gene: TRBD1; abundance: NA; j_gene: TRBJ1-4; len: 14; v_gene: TRBV19; CDR3aa: CAILDRGQDEKLFF; CDR3nt: TGTGCCATCCTCGACAGGGGGCAAGATGAAAAACTGTTTTTT
d_gene: NA; abundance: few; j_gene: TRBJ1-2; len: 14; v_gene: TRBV4-1; CDR3aa: CASSQAGTLYGYTF; CDR3nt: TGCGCCAGCAGCCAAGCGGGGACACTCTATGGCTACACCTTC
d_gene: TRBD2; abundance: once; j_gene: TRBJ2-3; len: 16; v_gene: TRBV7-3; CDR3aa: CASSWGGEGLTDTQYF; CDR3nt: TGTGCCAGCAGCTGGGGAGGGGAGGGGCTCACAGATACGCAGTATTTT
d_gene: NA; abundance: NA; j_gene: TRBJ1-1; len: 11; v_gene: TRBV5-5; CDR3aa: CASSLEFEAFF; CDR3nt: TGTGCCAGCAGCTTGGAATTCGAAGCTTTCTTT
d_gene: NA; abundance: NA; j_gene: TRBJ1-5; len: 16; v_gene: TRBV24-1; CDR3aa: CAIFLWEGIPLGPQHF; CDR3nt: TGTGCCATCTTTCTTTGGGAGGGGATCCCATTAGGGCCCCAGCATTTT
d_gene: NA; abundance: NA; j_gene: TRBJ2-6; len: 13; v_gene: TRBV9; CDR3aa: CASSVDGANVLTF; CDR3nt: TGTGCCAGCAGCGTAGATGGGGCCAACGTCCTGACTTTC
d_gene: NA; abundance: NA; j_gene: TRBJ1-4; len: 16; v_gene: TRBV11-2; CDR3aa: CASSSSGQNLNEKLFF; CDR3nt: TGTGCCAGCAGCTCCAGCGGACAGAACCTTAATGAAAAACTGTTTTTT
d_gene: TRBD1; abundance: NA; j_gene: TRBJ2-3; len: 16; v_gene: TRBV5-6; CDR3aa: CASSLTLGQGADTQYF; CDR3nt: TGTGCCAGCAGCTTGACCTTGGGACAGGGGGCGGATACGCAGTATTTT
d_gene: TRBD1; abundance: NA; j_gene: TRBJ2-2; len: 16; v_gene: TRBV6-6; CDR3aa: CASSYSGTGSTGELFF; CDR3nt: TGTGCCAGCAGTTACTCCGGGACAGGGAGCACCGGGGAGCTGTTTTTT
d_gene: NA; abundance: NA; j_gene: TRBJ1-4; len: 16; v_gene: TRBV5-5; CDR3aa: CASSWYRDLRGEKLFF; CDR3nt: TGTGCCAGCAGCTGGTACCGGGACCTCCGGGGGGAAAAACTGTTTTTT
d_gene: NA; abundance: NA; j_gene: TRBJ2-5; len: 14; v_gene: TRBV19; CDR3aa: CASSIGRLGETQYF; CDR3nt: TGCGCCAGTAGTATAGGCAGACTGGGGGAGACCCAGTACTTC
d_gene: TRBD1; abundance: once; j_gene: TRBJ1-1; len: 14; v_gene: TRBV7-2; CDR3aa: CASSLTGGGTEAFF; CDR3nt: TGTGCCAGCAGCCTGACAGGGGGTGGCACTGAAGCTTTCTTT
d_gene: NA; abundance: NA; j_gene: TRBJ1-1; len: 15; v_gene: TRBV5-1; CDR3aa: CASSPEGSGGTEAFF; CDR3nt: TGCGCCAGCAGCCCTGAGGGGAGCGGAGGCACTGAAGCTTTCTTT
d_gene: NA; abundance: once; j_gene: TRBJ1-3; len: 14; v_gene: TRBV28; CDR3aa: CASSLTRSGNTIYF; CDR3nt: TGTGCCAGCAGTTTAACCCGCTCTGGAAACACCATATATTTT
d_gene: TRBD2; abundance: once; j_gene: TRBJ2-1; len: 13; v_gene: TRBV24-1; CDR3aa: CATGTSSYNEQFF; CDR3nt: TGTGCCACCGGGACTAGCAGTTACAATGAGCAGTTCTTC
d_gene: NA; abundance: NA; j_gene: TRBJ1-4; len: 17; v_gene: TRBV14; CDR3aa: CASSQRAGSTTNEKLFF; CDR3nt: TGTGCCAGCAGCCAAAGGGCAGGGTCAACAACTAATGAAAAACTGTTTTTT
d_gene: TRBD2; abundance: NA; j_gene: TRBJ2-7; len: 19; v_gene: TRBV7-4; CDR3aa: CASTLRGDGRLAVTYEQYF; CDR3nt: TGTGCCAGCACCCTCCGAGGAGACGGAAGACTAGCGGTAACCTACGAGCAGTACTTC
d_gene: NA; abundance: NA; j_gene: TRBJ2-3; len: 15; v_gene: TRBV10-3; CDR3aa: CAISEPGGNTDTQYF; CDR3nt: TGTGCCATCAGTGAGCCTGGCGGGAACACAGATACGCAGTATTTT
d_gene: NA; abundance: NA; j_gene: TRBJ1-1; len: 13; v_gene: TRBV11-2; CDR3aa: CASSLRGGTEAFF; CDR3nt: TGTGCCAGCAGCTTGAGGGGTGGAACTGAAGCTTTCTTT
d_gene: TRBD1; abundance: NA; j_gene: TRBJ2-3; len: 15; v_gene: TRBV7-2; CDR3aa: CASSQGAPTTDTQYF; CDR3nt: TGTGCCAGCAGCCAGGGGGCTCCGACGACAGATACGCAGTATTTT
d_gene: TRBD2; abundance: NA; j_gene: TRBJ2-2; len: 16; v_gene: TRBV4-2; CDR3aa: CASSQVTLAGTGELFF; CDR3nt: TGTGCCAGCAGCCAAGTGACACTAGCGGGTACCGGGGAGCTGTTTTTT
d_gene: NA; abundance: once; j_gene: TRBJ1-1; len: 14; v_gene: TRBV19; CDR3aa: CARAPGRPNTEAFF; CDR3nt: TGTGCCAGGGCTCCGGGACGGCCGAACACTGAAGCTTTCTTT
d_gene: TRBD1; abundance: NA; j_gene: TRBJ1-1; len: 15; v_gene: TRBV7-9; CDR3aa: CASSLWTGANTEAFF; CDR3nt: TGTGCCAGCAGCCTCTGGACAGGGGCCAACACTGAAGCTTTCTTT
d_gene: TRBD1; abundance: once; j_gene: TRBJ1-2; len: 13; v_gene: TRBV29-1; CDR3aa: CSVERGDRGRYTF; CDR3nt: TGCAGCGTTGAAAGGGGGGACAGGGGGAGGTACACCTTC
d_gene: NA; abundance: NA; j_gene: TRBJ2-3; len: 12; v_gene: TRBV5-6; CDR3aa: CASSSRPDTQYF; CDR3nt: TGTGCCAGCAGCTCCCGGCCAGATACGCAGTATTTT
d_gene: NA; abundance: once; j_gene: TRBJ1-1; len: 13; v_gene: TRBV5-1; CDR3aa: CASSLEGGTEAFF; CDR3nt: TGCGCCAGCAGCTTGGAAGGGGGGACTGAAGCTTTCTTT